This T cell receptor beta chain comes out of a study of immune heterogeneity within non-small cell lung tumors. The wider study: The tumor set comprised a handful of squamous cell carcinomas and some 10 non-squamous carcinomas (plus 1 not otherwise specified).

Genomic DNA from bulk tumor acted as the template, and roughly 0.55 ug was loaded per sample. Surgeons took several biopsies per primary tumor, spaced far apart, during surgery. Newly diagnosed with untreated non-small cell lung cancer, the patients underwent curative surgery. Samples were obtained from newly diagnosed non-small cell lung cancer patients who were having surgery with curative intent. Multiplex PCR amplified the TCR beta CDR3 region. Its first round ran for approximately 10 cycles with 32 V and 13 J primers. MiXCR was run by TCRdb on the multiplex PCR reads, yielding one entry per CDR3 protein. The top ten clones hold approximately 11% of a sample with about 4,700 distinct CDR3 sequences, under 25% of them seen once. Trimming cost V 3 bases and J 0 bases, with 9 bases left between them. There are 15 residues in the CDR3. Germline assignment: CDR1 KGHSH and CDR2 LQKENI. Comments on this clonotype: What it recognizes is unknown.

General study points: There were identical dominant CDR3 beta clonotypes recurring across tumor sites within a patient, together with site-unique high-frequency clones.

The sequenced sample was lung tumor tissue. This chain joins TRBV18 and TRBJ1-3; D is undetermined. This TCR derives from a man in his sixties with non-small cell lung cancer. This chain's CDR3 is CASSPEGISGNTIYF. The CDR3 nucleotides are TGTGCCAGCTCACCGGAGGGAATCTCTGGAAACACCATATATTTT.